Listed below are T cell receptor beta chains from one sample, sequenced in a study of blood T cell repertoires in COVID-19. Clones were read by immunoSEQ multiplex PCR, and TCRdb kept only the in-frame ones, dropping some. The sample consists of some 360,000 clones, roughly 87% of them appearing once. Sequenced: peripheral blood. These TCRs come from a woman between 55 and 75 years old with COVID-19, enrolled during active disease. Both conserved end residues are part of each CDR3. Fields, in order: D gene, J gene, clone size, V gene, CDR3 protein. D genes are given only for firm matches. Rows may omit the clone size; those that give it use once, few, many or a size class.

- TRBJ2-3 - TRBV19 CASSERDTQYF
TRBD2 TRBJ2-1 few TRBV29-1 CSAPVGGGPYNEQFF
TRBD2 TRBJ2-2 - TRBV6-4 CASSWTSGYTGELFF
TRBD2 TRBJ2-5 - TRBV11-1 CASSQWIAGAQETQYF
- TRBJ1-2 - TRBV6-5 CASSSGNYGYTF
TRBD2 TRBJ2-1 - TRBV9 CASSARLAGGNEQFF
- TRBJ1-5 - TRBV4-1 CASSQGLNQPQHF
- TRBJ2-3 once TRBV28 CASSLSGDWDADTQYF
- TRBJ1-5 - TRBV5-1 CASSFQGDQPQHF
- TRBJ2-7 - TRBV6-5 CASSWGDSVSYEQYF
- TRBJ2-2 - TRBV11-2 CASGGMVPGTGELFF
- TRBJ1-6 - TRBV13 CASSSNQLRGSPLHF
- TRBJ1-2 - TRBV6-1 CASSESSYYGYTF
- TRBJ2-3 - TRBV5-1 CPRTPMGGGLPDTQYF
- TRBJ2-2 once TRBV4-1 CASRKQVWENTGELFF
- TRBJ1-2 - TRBV4-1 CASSHGGDYGYTF
- TRBJ1-5 - TRBV10-3 CAISEQGLGNQPQHF
TRBD1 TRBJ2-7 - TRBV6-5 CASSYWTGNEQYF
- TRBJ1-2 - TRBV20-1 CSASGASHGYTF
- TRBJ1-6 - TRBV3-1/TRBV3-2 CASSRDSGGYLRNSPLHF
- TRBJ1-2 - TRBV6-6 CASSYSGEGYTF
- TRBJ1-6 once TRBV6-4 CASSEVGLGNSPLHF
TRBD1 TRBJ1-1 - TRBV5-1 CASSPWTGVMNTEAFF
- TRBJ1-1 - TRBV7-8 CASSSRDGGEAFF
- TRBJ2-3 - TRBV30 CAWSATRTSLTDTQYF
- TRBJ2-3 - TRBV7-3 CASSPGRGTDTQYF
- TRBJ1-3 - TRBV28 CASRDSLASGNTIYF
TRBD1 TRBJ1-1 - TRBV5-6 CASSLVVGTGNTEAFF
- TRBJ1-4 once TRBV19 CASSIPGLREKLFF
TRBD1 TRBJ1-2 - TRBV5-4 CASRGTGVFNYGYTF
TRBD1 TRBJ2-6 - TRBV5-8 CASSLEPTGAAGANVLTF
TRBD1 TRBJ1-2 - TRBV28 CASRTRGQGEAGGYTF
- TRBJ1-2 - TRBV10-2 CASSIQGGYTF
- TRBJ1-2 few TRBV19 CASSPQGSGGYTF
- TRBJ1-1 - TRBV5-1 CASSLVGGNTEAFF
- TRBJ2-3 - TRBV10-3 CAIRNHLGTDTQYF
TRBD1 TRBJ2-7 - TRBV7-3 CASSGPDRVQLAYEQYF
- TRBJ1-5 - TRBV11-2 CASSLTDRGPPQHF
TRBD1 TRBJ1-6 - TRBV7-9 CASSPGTGGDFYNSPLHF
- TRBJ2-3 - TRBV4-2 CASSQDVGLSTDTQYF
TRBD1 TRBJ1-6 - TRBV3-1/TRBV3-2 CASSQLQGAENSPLHF
- TRBJ1-5 - TRBV15 CATSRDSSRSGQPQHF
TRBD1 TRBJ1-3 once TRBV28 CASSENRGTGNTIYF
- TRBJ2-3 - TRBV5-1 CASSLDSPRTDTQYF
TRBD1 TRBJ1-1 - TRBV19 CASSGGQFEAFF
- TRBJ2-7 - TRBV7-9 CASSLESVVAEQYF